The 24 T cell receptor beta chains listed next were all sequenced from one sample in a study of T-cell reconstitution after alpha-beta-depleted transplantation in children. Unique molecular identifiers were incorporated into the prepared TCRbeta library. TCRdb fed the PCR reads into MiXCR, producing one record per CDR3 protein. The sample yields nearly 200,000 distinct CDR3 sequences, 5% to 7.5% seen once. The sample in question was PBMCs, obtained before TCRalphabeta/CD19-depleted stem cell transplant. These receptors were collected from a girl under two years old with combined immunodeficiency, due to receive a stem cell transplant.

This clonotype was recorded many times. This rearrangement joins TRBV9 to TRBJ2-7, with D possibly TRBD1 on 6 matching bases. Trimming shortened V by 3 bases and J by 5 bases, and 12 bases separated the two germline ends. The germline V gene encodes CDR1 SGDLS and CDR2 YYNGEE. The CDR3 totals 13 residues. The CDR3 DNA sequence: TGTGCCAGCAGCGACCAGGGGACCCACGAGCAGTACTTC. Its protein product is CASSDQGTHEQYF.

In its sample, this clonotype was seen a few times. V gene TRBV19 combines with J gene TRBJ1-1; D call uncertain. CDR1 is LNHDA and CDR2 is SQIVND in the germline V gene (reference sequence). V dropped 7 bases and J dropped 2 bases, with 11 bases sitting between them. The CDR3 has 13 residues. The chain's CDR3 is CASTEGFNTEAFF. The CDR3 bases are TGTGCCAGTACCGAGGGTTTTAACACTGAAGCTTTCTTT.

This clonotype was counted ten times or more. The CDR3: CASSKEGVDLRLYPYEQYF. The CDR3 nucleotides are TGTGCCAGCAGCAAAGAGGGTGTGGACCTCAGACTCTACCCCTACGAGCAGTACTTC. The chain joins TRBV21-1 to TRBJ2-7. TRBV21-1 is designated a pseudogene. This CDR3 has 19 amino acids.

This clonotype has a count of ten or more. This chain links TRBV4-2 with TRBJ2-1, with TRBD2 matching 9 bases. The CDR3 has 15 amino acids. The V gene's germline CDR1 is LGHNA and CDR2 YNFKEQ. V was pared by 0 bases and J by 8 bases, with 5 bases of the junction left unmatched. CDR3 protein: CASSQDAGGPYEQFF. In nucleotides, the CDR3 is TGTGCCAGCAGCCAAGATGCGGGAGGGCCGTATGAGCAGTTCTTC.

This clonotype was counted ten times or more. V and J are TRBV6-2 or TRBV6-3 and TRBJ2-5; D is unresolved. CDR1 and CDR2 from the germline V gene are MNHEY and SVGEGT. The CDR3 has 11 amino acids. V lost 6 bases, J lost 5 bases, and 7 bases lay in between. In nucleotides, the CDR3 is TGTGCCAGCAGATTCTGGGAGACCCAGTACTTC. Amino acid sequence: CASRFWETQYF.

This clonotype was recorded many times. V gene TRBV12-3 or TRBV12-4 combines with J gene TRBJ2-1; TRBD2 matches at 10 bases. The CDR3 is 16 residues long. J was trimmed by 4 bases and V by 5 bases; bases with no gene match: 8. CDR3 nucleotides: TGTGCCAGCAGTGACGGACTAGCGGCTACATACAATGAGCAGTTCTTC. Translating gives CASSDGLAATYNEQFF.

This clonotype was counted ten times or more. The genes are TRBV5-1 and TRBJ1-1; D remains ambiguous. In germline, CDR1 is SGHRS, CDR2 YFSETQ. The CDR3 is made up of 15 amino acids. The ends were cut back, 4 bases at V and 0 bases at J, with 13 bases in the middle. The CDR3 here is CASSKELLMNTEAFF. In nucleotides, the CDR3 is TGCGCCAGCAGCAAGGAACTTCTCATGAACACTGAAGCTTTCTTT.

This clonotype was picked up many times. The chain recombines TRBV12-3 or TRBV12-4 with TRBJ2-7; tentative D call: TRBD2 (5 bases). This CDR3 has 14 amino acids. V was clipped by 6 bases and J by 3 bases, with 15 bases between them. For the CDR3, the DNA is TGTGCCAGCAGCTCTTCACTAGAGCTCTACGAGCAGTACTTC. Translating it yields CASSSSLELYEQYF.

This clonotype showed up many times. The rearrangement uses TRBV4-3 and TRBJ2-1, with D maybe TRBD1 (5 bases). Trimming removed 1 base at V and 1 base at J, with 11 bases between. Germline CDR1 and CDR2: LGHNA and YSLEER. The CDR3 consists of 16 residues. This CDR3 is CASSQGLYRSYNEQFF. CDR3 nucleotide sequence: TGCGCCAGCAGCCAAGGATTGTACAGGTCCTACAATGAGCAGTTCTTC.

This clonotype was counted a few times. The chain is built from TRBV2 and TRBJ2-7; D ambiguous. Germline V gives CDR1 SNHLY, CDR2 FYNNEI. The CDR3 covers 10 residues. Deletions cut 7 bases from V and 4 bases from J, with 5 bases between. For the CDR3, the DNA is TGTGCCAGCAATGGATACGAGCAGTACTTC. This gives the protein CASNGYEQYF.

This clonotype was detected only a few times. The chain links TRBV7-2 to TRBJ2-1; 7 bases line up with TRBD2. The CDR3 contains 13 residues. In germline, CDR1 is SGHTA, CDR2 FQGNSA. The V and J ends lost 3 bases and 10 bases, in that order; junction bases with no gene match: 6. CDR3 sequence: CASSLVTSAEQFF. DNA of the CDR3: TGTGCCAGCAGCTTGGTAACTAGCGCCGAGCAGTTCTTC.

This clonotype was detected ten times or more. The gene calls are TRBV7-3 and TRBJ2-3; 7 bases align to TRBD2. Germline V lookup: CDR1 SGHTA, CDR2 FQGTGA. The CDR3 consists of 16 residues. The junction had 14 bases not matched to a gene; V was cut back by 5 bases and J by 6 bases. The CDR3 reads CASSPTGTTPRDTQYF. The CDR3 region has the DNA TGTGCCAGCAGCCCGACCGGGACTACCCCACGGGATACGCAGTATTTT.

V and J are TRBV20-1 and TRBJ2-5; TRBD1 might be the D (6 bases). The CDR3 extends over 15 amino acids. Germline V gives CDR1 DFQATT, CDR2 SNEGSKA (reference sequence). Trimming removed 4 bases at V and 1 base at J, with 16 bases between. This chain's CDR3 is CSAMPPTGGQETQYF. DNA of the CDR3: TGCAGTGCTATGCCCCCGACAGGCGGCCAAGAGACCCAGTACTTC.

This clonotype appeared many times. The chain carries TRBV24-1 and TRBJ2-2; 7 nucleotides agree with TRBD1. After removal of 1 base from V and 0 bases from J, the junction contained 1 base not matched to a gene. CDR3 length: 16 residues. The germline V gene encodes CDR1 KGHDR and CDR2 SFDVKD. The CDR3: CATSDLQGSNTGELFF. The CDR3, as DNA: TGTGCCACCAGTGATTTACAGGGGTCGAACACCGGGGAGCTGTTTTTT.

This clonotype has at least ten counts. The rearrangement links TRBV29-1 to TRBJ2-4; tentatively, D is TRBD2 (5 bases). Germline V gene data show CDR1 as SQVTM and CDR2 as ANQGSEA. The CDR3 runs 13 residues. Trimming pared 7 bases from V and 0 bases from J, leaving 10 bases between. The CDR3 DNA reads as TGCAGCGCCGTCGGGATAGCCAAAAACATTCAGTACTTC. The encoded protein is CSAVGIAKNIQYF. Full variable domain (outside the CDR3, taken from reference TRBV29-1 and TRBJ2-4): SAVISQKPSRDICQRGTSLTIQCQVDSQVTMMFWYRQQPGQSLTLIATANQGSEATYESGFVIDKFPISRPNLTFSTLTVSNMSPEDSSIYLCSAVGIAKNIQYFGAGTRLSVL.

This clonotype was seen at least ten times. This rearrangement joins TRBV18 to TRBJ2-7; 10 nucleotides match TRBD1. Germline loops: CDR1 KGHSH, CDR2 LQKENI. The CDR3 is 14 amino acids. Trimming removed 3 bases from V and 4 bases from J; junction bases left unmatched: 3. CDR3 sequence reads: CASSPGQGVYEQYF. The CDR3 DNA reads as TGTGCCAGCTCACCCGGACAGGGGGTATACGAGCAGTACTTC.

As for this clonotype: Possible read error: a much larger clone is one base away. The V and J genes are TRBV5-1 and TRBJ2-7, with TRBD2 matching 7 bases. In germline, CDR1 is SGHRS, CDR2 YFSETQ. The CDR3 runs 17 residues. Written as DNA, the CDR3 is TGCGGCAGCAGCTTATCCTTGGGAGGGGACTTTGACTACGAGCAGTACTTC. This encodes CGSSLSLGGDFDYEQYF.

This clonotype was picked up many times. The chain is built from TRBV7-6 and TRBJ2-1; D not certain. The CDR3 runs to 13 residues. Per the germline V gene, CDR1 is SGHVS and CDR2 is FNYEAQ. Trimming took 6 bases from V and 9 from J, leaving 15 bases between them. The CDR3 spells CASSLPEGPEQFF. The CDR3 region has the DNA TGTGCCAGCAGTCTCCCTGAAGGGCCTGAGCAGTTCTTC. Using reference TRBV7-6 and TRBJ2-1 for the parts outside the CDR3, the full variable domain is GAGVSQSPRYKVTKRGQDVALRCDPISGHVSLYWYRQALGQGPEFLTYFNYEAQQDKSGLPNDRFSAERPEGSISTLTIQRTEQRDSAMYRCASSLPEGPEQFFGPGTRLTVL.

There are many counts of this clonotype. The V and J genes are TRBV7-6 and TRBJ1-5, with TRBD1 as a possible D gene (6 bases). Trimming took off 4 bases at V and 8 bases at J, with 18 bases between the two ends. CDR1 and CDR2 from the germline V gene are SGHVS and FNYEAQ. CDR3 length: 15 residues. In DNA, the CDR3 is TGTGCCAGCAGCTCCACAGGGCTTCCGAAGGAGCCCCAGCATTTT. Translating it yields CASSSTGLPKEPQHF.

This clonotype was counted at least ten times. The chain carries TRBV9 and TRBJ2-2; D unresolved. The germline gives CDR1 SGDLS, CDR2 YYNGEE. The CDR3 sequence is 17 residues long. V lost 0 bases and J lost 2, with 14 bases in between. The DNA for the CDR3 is TGTGCCAGCAGCGTAGCTCGAGGTGGCGGTAACACCGGGGAGCTGTTTTTT. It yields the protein CASSVARGGGNTGELFF.

CDR3 protein: CAIGPGLNTGELFF. The CDR3 DNA sequence: TGTGCCATCGGCCCGGGGCTCAACACCGGGGAGCTGTTTTTT. The chain uses TRBV5-4 and TRBJ2-2; D might be TRBD1 or TRBD2, each matching 5 bases. The CDR3 is made up of 14 amino acids. Germline V gene data show CDR1 as SGHNT and CDR2 as YYREEE (reference sequence). Trimming removed 9 bases from V and 2 bases from J, with 14 bases in between.

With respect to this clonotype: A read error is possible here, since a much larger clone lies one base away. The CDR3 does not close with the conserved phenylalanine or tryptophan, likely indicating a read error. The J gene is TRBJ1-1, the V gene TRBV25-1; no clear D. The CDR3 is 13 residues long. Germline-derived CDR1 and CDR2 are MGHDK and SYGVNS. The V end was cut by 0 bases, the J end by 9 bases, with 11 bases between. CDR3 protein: CASSEYGVSKAFC. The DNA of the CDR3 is TGTGCCAGCAGTGAATATGGGGTCTCGAAAGCTTTCTGT.

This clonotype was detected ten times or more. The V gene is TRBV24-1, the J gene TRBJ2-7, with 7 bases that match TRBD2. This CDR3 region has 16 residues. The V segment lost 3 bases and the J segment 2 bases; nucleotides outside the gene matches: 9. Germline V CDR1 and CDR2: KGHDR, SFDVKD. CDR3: CATSDTAGLTPYEQYF. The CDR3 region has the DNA TGTGCCACCAGTGATACAGCGGGACTAACGCCCTACGAGCAGTACTTC.

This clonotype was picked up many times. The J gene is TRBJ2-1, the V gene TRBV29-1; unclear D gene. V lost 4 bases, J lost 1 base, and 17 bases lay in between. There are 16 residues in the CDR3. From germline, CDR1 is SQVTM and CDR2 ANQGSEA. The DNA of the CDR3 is TGCAGCGTTGTGCCTAGTCATAGCCGTTCCTACAATGAGCAGTTCTTC. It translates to CSVVPSHSRSYNEQFF.